Sequencing of this T cell receptor (beta chain) was carried out in a study of blood T cells in healthy people across ages. Combining a sample-barcoded 5' primer with a J-beta primer mix, a second PCR ran for roughly 7 to 12 cycles. A single record per CDR3 protein comes from TCRdb applying MiXCR to the 5' RACE reads. The table lists just under 550,000 distinct CDR3 sequences, approximately 25% of them singletons, with 8.7% in the top ten. Germline V gene data show CDR1 as MNHEY and CDR2 as SMNVEV (reference sequence). CDR3 length: 16 amino acids. The V end was cut by 4 bases, the J end by 2 bases, with 15 bases between. The data also belong to a second study, concerning T cells of mothers and their children.

The chain recombines TRBV27 with TRBJ2-1, with D possibly being TRBD2 (7 bases). The source material was blood. The sequence was collected from a boy aged 5-17 years in good health. The CDR3 nucleotides read TGTGCCAGCAGTTGGGGGGGGGGCAGCGCCTACAATGAGCAGTTCTTC. It codes for CASSWGGGSAYNEQFF.